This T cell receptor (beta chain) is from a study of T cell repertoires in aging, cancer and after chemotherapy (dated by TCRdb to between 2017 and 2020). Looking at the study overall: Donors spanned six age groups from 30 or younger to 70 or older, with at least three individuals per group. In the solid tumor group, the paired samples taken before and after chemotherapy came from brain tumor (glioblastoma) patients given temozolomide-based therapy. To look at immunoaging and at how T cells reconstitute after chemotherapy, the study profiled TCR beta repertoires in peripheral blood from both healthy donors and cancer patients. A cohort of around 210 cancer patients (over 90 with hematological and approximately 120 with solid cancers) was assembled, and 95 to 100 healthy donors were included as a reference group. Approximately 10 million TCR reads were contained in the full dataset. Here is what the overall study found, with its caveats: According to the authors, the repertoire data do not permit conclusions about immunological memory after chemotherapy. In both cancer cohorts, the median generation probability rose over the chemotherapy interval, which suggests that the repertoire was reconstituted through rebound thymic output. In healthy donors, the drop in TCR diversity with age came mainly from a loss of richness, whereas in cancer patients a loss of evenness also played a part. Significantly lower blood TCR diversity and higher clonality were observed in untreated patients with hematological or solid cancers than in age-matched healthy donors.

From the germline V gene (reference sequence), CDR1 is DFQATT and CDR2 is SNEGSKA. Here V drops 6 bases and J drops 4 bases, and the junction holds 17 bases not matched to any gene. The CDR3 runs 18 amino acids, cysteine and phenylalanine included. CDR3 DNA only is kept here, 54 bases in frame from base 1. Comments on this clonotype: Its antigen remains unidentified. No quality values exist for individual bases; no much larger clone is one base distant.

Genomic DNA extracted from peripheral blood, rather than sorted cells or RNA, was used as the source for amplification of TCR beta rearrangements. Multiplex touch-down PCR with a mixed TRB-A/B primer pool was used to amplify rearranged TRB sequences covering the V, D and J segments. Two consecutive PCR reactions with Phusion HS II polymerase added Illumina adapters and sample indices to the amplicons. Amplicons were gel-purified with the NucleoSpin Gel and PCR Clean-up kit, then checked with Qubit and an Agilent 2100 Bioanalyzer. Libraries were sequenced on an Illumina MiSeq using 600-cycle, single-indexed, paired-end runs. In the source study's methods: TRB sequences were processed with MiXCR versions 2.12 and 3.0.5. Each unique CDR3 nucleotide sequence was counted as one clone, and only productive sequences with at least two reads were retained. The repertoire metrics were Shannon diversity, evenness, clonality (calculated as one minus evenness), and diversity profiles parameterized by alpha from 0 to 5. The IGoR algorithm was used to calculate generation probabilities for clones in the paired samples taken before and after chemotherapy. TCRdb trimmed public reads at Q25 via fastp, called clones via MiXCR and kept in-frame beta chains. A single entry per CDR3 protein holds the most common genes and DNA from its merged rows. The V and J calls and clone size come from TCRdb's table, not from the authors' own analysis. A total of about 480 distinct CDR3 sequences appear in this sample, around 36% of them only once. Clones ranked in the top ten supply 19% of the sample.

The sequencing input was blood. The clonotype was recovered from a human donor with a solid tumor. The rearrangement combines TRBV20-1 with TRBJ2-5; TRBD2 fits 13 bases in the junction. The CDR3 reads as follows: CSAQKGGLAGTIVETQYF. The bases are TGCAGTGCGCAAAAGGGGGGACTAGCGGGGACAATCGTAGAGACCCAGTACTTC.